This TCR beta chain derives from a study of cytomegalovirus exposure and HLA in healthy donors. Sequenced by immunoSEQ multiplex PCR; TCRdb stores in-frame clones only, minus some. The table records around 70,000 clones, approximately 93% of them present only once. This clone showed up just once. The source material was PBMCs. This receptor was obtained from a man between 18 and 35 years old in good health and CMV-seropositive.

CDR3 protein: CASIGGTGNNEQFF. Here the CDR3 DNA reads TGTGCCAGCATTGGAGGGACAGGTAACAATGAGCAGTTCTTC. The V and J genes are TRBV6-6 and TRBJ2-1; TRBD1 matches at 8 bases. Per germline, CDR1 MNHNY and CDR2 SVGAGI (reference sequence). Trimming at V came to 7 bases and at J to 5 bases, leaving 7 bases not matched to a gene. The CDR3 sequence is 14 residues long.